This T cell receptor (beta chain) was documented in a study of Ad26.COV2.S vaccination and SARS-CoV-2 variants. Specified treatment: 15 to 20 received Ad26.COV2.S at low or high dose, single or two shots; roughly 5 received placebo; per-sample allocation not given. At day 63 after the first vaccine or placebo injection, samples were drawn. Clones were read by immunoSEQ multiplex PCR, and TCRdb kept only the in-frame ones, dropping some. The sample shows some 350,000 clones, approximately 81% of them seen only once. As regards this clone: Its matching antigen is unknown.

The V gene's germline CDR1 is SGHDN and CDR2 FVKESK. Unmatched junction bases numbered 16, after V lost 1 base and J lost 1 base. The CDR3 consists of 22 residues. General study points: Total T cell responses, in the TCR breadth and depth analyses, may have been underestimated.

This receptor was taken from a person between 18 and 60 years old who received the Ad26.COV2.S COVID-19 vaccine or a placebo. The chain recombines TRBV14 with TRBJ1-4, with TRBD1 matching over 12 bases. Sequences were derived from peripheral blood, sampled in a trial of Ad26.COV2.S vaccine versus placebo. This chain's CDR3 is CASSQAESGTGGIRGTNEKLFF. The CDR3 nucleotides are TGTGCCAGCAGCCAAGCTGAATCCGGGACAGGGGGCATTCGCGGAACTAATGAAAAACTGTTTTTT.